A selection of T cell receptor beta chains follows, all from one sample in a study of blood T cells in healthy people across ages. Each CDR3 protein is one row after TCRdb ran MiXCR on the 5' RACE reads. The data contain some 1.5 million distinct CDR3 sequences, 28% of them singletons. The sample was blood. The origin of the receptors is a woman aged 25 to 39 in good health. Each CDR3 is given with its conserved first and last residue. Fields, in order: J gene, V gene, CDR3 protein.

>TRBJ2-2|TRBV19
CASSIFRSRPGELFF
>TRBJ1-6|TRBV7-9
CASSWGQANSPLHF
>TRBJ2-7|TRBV12-3/TRBV12-4
CASSVGSKYHEQYF
>TRBJ2-3|TRBV7-2
CASSSVRDRGTDTQYF
>TRBJ2-1|TRBV12-3/TRBV12-4
CASSPPGLAGGPSEQFF
>TRBJ2-7|TRBV7-9
CASSSLLLSDGNSYEQYF
>TRBJ1-4|TRBV5-1
CASSPGGPEKLFF
>TRBJ2-7|TRBV20-1
CSARPRQKPYEQYF
>TRBJ2-7|TRBV5-4
CASSLGLADYNEQYF
>TRBJ1-5|TRBV27
CASKNSNQPQHF
>TRBJ1-2|TRBV28
CASRISGGAGGYTF
>TRBJ2-7|TRBV20-1
CSARAGQGLGYEQYF
>TRBJ1-5|TRBV29-1
CSAGDWRGQPQHF
>TRBJ2-5|TRBV4-3
CASSRLTRETQYF
>TRBJ1-1|TRBV5-1
CASSLEGTGGGNTEAFF
>TRBJ2-3|TRBV9
CASSPGSGQNTDTQYF
>TRBJ2-1|TRBV6-1
CASKEPAYNEQFF
>TRBJ2-3|TRBV2
CASARTSGGFDTQYF
>TRBJ2-7|TRBV3-1
CASSGEGRDEQYF
>TRBJ2-7|TRBV30
CAWTSGGSYEQYF
>TRBJ2-3|TRBV7-2
CASSSDTQYF
>TRBJ1-1|TRBV24-1
CATRGQGDTEAFF
>TRBJ2-7|TRBV6-6
CASTSMGQSYEQYF
>TRBJ2-2|TRBV6-2/TRBV6-3
CASIYRPGNTGELFF
>TRBJ1-1|TRBV7-9
CASSLGGSYTEAFF
>TRBJ1-1|TRBV7-9
CASSSRGEAEAFF
>TRBJ2-1|TRBV5-1
CASSLQAGGPDEQFF
>TRBJ2-1|TRBV20-1
CSARGPSGSRGKRGSSYNEQFF
>TRBJ2-7|TRBV27
CASSLQLAGVVNNEQYF
>TRBJ2-1|TRBV20-1
CSARPGLATYNEQFF
>TRBJ2-1|TRBV6-5
CAVVGRPQNEQFF
>TRBJ1-2|TRBV5-1
CASAPLGGGVDGYTF
>TRBJ2-7|TRBV7-2
CASGQRGTGGVEQYF
>TRBJ2-5|TRBV5-1
CASSLEGGVETQYF
>TRBJ1-5|TRBV28
CASSLTGPNNQPQHF
>TRBJ2-3|TRBV7-2
CASSFRTSGRKRYIDTQYF
>TRBJ2-7|TRBV24-1
CATSDSGQGVGEQYF
>TRBJ2-7|TRBV29-1
CSGKDSSYEQYF
>TRBJ1-6|TRBV20-1
CSARPGGVGAGMRSPLHF
>TRBJ2-1|TRBV4-1
CASSQDLGLSGHNEQFF
>TRBJ1-2|TRBV19
CASSSRGPNYGYTF
>TRBJ2-1|TRBV2
CASSMRDTQFF
>TRBJ2-4|TRBV29-1
CSPRPGAKNIQYF
>TRBJ1-1|TRBV20-1
CSARRGRGYTEAFF
>TRBJ1-2|TRBV28
CAGSFVRQGGNGYTF
>TRBJ2-6|TRBV20-1
CSARVFLGSGANVLTF
>TRBJ2-5|TRBV5-1
CASNQGAPRGTQYF
>TRBJ2-5|TRBV5-1
CASSWEAGLETQYF
>TRBJ2-1|TRBV28
CASRIGYMDEQFF